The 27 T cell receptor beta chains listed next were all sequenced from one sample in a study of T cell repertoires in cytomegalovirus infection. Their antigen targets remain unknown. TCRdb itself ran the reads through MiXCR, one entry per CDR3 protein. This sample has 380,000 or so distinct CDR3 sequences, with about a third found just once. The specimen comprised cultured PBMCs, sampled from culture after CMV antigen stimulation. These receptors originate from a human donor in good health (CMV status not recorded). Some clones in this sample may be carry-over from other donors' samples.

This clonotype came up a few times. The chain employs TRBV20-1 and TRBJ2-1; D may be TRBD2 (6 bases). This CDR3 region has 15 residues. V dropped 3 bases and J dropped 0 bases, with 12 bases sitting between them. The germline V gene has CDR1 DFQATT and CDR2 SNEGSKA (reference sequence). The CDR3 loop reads CSASPGLSSYNEQFF. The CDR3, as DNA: TGCAGTGCTAGTCCGGGACTTAGCTCCTACAATGAGCAGTTCTTC.

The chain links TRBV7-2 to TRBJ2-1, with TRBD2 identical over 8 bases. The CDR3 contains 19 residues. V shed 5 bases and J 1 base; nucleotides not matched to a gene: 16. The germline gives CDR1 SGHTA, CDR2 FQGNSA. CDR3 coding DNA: TGTGCCAGCAGCCACCCTACTAGCGGAGGTAACCAATCCTACAATGAGCAGTTCTTC. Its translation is CASSHPTSGGNQSYNEQFF.

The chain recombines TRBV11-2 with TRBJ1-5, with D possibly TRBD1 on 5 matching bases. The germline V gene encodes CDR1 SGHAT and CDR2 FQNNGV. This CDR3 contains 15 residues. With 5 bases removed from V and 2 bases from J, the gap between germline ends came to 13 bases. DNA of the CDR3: TGTGCCAGCAGCCAAGGCCAGGGACGCAATCAGCCCCAGCATTTT. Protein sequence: CASSQGQGRNQPQHF.

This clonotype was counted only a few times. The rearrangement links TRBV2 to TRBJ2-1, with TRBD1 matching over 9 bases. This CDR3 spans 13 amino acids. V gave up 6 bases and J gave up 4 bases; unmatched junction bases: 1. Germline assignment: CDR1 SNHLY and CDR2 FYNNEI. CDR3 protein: CASRGQGYNEQFF. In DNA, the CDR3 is TGTGCCAGCAGGGGACAGGGTTACAATGAGCAGTTCTTC.

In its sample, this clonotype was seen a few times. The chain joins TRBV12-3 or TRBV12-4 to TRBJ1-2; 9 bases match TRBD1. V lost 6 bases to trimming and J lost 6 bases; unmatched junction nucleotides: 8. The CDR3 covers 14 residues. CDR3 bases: TGTGCCAGCAGATTACTGGGGACAGGGCATGGCTACACCTTC. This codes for CASRLLGTGHGYTF.

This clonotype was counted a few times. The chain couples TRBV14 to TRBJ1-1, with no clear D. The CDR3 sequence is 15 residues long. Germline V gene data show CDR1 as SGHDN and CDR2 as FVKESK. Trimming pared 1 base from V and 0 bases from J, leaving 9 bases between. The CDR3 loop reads CASSQVKGLNTEAFF. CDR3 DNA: TGTGCCAGCAGCCAAGTCAAGGGCTTGAACACTGAAGCTTTCTTT.

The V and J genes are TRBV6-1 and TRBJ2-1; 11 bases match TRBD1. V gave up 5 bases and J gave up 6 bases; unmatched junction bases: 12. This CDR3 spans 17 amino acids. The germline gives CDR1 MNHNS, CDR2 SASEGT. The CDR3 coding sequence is TGTGCCAGCAGTCTCCCGCCCGGGACAGGGGGTATCAATGAGCAGTTCTTC. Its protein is CASSLPPGTGGINEQFF.

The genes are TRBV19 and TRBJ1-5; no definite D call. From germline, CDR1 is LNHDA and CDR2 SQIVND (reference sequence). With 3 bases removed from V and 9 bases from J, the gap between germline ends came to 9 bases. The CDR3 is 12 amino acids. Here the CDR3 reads CASSMEGMPQHF. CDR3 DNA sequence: TGTGCCAGTAGTATGGAGGGCATGCCCCAGCATTTT.

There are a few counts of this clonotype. The CDR3 DNA reads as TGTGCCAGCAGCGGGCGGGAGACGAGGGACAGAGAGACCCAGTACTTC. It translates to CASSGRETRDRETQYF. The chain couples TRBV7-9 to TRBJ2-5, with D perhaps assigned TRBD1 or TRBD2 (7 bases each). The CDR3 contains 16 residues. Germline values: CDR1 SEHNR, CDR2 FQNEAQ (reference sequence). The V gene lost 5 bases and the J gene lost 4 bases, with 20 bases spanning the gap. Filled out from reference TRBV7-9 and TRBJ2-5, the complete variable domain reads DTGVSQNPRHKITKRGQNVTFRCDPISEHNRLYWYRQTLGQGPEFLTYFQNEAQLEKSRLLSDRFSAERPKGSFSTLEIQRTEQGDSAMYLCASSGRETRDRETQYFGPGTRLLVL.

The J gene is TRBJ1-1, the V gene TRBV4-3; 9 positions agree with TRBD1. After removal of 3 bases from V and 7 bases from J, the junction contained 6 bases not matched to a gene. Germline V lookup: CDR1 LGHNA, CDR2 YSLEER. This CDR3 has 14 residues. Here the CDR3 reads CASSHRTGGGEAFF. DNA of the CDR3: TGCGCCAGCAGCCATCGAACAGGGGGCGGTGAAGCTTTCTTT.

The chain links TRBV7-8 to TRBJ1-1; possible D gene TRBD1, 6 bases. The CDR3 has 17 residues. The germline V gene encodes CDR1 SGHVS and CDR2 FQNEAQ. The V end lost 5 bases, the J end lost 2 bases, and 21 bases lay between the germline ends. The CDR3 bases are TGTGCCAGCAGCCCAGCGCCGGGGGGCGGGATAAACACTGAAGCTTTCTTT. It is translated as CASSPAPGGGINTEAFF.

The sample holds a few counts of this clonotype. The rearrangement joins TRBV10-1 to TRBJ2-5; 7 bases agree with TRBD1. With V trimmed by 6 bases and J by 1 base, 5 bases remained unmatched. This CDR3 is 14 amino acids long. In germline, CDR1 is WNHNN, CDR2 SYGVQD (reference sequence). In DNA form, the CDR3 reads TGCGCCAGCAGCCCAGGACAGGCCCAAGAGACCCAGTACTTC. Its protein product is CASSPGQAQETQYF.

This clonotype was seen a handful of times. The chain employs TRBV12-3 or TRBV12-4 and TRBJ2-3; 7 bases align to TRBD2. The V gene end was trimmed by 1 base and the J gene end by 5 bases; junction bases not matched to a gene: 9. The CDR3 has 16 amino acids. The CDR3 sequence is CASSLGGEGQGDTQYF. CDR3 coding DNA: TGTGCCAGCAGTTTAGGGGGGGAGGGCCAAGGAGATACGCAGTATTTT.

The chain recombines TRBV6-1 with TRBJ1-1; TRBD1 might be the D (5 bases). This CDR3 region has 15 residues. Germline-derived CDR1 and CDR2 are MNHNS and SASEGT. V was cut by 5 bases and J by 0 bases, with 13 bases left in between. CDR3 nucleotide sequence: TGTGCCAGCAGTCCACGGGGGGGGATGAACACTGAAGCTTTCTTT. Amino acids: CASSPRGGMNTEAFF.

CDR3 amino acids: CATSDVSGRARDTQYF. The CDR3, as DNA: TGTGCCACCAGTGATGTTAGCGGGAGGGCCCGGGATACGCAGTATTTT. The chain has TRBV24-1 and TRBJ2-3, with 11 nucleotides matching TRBD2. This CDR3 is built from 16 residues. V gave up 3 bases and J gave up 6 bases; unmatched junction bases: 7. Germline V CDR1 and CDR2: KGHDR, SFDVKD.

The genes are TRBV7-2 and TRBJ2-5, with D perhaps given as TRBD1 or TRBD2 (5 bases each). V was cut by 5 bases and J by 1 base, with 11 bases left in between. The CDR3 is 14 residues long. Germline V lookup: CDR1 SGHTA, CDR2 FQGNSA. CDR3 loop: CASSPGTFQETQYF. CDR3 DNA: TGTGCCAGCAGCCCCGGGACGTTCCAAGAGACCCAGTACTTC.

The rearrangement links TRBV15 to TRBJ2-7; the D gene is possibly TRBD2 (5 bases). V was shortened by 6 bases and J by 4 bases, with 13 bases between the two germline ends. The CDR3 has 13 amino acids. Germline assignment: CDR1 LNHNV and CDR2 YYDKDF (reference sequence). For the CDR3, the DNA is TGTGCCACCAGTCGGGATCGAATTTACGAGCAGTACTTC. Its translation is CATSRDRIYEQYF.

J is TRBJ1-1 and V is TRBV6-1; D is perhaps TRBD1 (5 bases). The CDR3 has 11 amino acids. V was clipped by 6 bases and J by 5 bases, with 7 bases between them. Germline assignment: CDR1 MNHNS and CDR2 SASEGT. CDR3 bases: TGTGCCAGCAGGGGGGTAACTGAAGCTTTCTTT. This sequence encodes CASRGVTEAFF.

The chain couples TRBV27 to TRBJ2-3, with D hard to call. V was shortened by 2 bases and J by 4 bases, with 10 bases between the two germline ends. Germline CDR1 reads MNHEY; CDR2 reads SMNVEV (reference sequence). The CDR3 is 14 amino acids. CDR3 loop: CASSLVGLPDTQYF. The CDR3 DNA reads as TGTGCCAGCAGTTTAGTTGGTCTGCCAGATACGCAGTATTTT.

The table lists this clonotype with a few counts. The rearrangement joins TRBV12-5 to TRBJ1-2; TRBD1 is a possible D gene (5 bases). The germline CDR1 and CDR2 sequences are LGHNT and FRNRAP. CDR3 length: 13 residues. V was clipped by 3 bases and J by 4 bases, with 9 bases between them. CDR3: CASGFRGGYGYTF. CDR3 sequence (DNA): TGTGCTAGTGGTTTTCGGGGCGGCTATGGCTACACCTTC.

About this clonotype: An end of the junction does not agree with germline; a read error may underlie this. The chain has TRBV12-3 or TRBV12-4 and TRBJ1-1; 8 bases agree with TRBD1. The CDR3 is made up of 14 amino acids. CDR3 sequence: CASRGGQGNTEAFF. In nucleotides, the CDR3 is TGTGCCAGCAGGGGTGGACAGGGAAACACCGAAGCTTTCTTT.

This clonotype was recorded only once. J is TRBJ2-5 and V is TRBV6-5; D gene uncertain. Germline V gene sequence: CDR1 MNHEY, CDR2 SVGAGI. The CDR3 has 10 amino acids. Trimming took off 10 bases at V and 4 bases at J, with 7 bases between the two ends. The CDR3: CATFLETQYF. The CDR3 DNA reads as TGTGCCACCTTCCTAGAGACCCAGTACTTC.

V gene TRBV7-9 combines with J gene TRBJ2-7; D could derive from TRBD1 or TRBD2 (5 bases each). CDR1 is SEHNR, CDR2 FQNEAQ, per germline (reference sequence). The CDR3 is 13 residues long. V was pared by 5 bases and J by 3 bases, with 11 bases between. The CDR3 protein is CASSPMRGYEQYV. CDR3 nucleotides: TGTGCCAGCAGCCCCATGAGGGGCTACGAGCAGTACGTC.

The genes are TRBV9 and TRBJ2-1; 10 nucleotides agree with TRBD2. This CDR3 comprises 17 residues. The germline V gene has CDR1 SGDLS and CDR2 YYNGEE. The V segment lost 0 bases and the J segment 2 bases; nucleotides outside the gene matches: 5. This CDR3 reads CASSVVSGRPPYNEQFF. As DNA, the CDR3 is TGTGCCAGCAGCGTAGTTAGCGGGAGGCCCCCCTACAATGAGCAGTTCTTC.

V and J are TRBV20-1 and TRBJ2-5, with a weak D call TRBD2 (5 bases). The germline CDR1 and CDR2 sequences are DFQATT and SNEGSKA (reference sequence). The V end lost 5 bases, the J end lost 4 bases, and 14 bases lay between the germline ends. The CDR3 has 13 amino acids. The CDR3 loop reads CSASDTGLETQYF. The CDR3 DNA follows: TGCAGTGCTTCAGACACGGGGTTAGAGACCCAGTACTTC.

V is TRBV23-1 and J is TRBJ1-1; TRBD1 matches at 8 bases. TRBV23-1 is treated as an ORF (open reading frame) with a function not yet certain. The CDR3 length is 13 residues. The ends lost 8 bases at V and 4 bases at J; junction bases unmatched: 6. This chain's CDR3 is CASHGDRSTEAFF. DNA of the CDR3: TGCGCCAGCCACGGGGACAGGAGCACTGAAGCTTTCTTT.

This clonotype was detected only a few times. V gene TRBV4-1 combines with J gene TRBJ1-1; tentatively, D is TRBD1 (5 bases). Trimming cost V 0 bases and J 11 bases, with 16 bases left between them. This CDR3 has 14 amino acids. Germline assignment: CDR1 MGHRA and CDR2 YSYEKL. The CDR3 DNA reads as TGCGCCAGCAGCCAAGATCCCCGCATCGGGGGGGCTTTCTTT. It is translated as CASSQDPRIGGAFF.